This T cell receptor beta chain was sequenced in a study of shared clonotypes between healthy human individuals (dated by TCRdb to the early 2020s). Study-wide context: A couple of women and three men aged 18 to 49 years were included in the cohort. For each donor, CD4 naive and CD4 memory were each given three plates, CD8 naive was given two plates, and CD8 memory was given one plate. To estimate repertoire size and how much clonotypes are shared between individuals, the study performed deep sequencing of blood TCR repertoires from roughly five healthy adults. Libraries were prepared and TCR repertoires were sequenced by different laboratories using diverse techniques, in order to increase sequencing depth and limit assay-specific biases. Leukapheresis yielded between about 0.94 and 10 billion PBMCs per donor. What the research found in general, with its limitations: Compared with non-shared clonotypes, clonotypes shared by all four sorted-subset donors had higher generation probabilities. When a handful of donors were compared, the shared fraction of clonotypes was about 5% for naive CD4, 3.5% to 4% for naive CD8, roughly 2.5% for memory CD4, and 0.35% to 0.5% for memory CD8. Based on pairwise subsampling, the degree of clonotype sharing among donors was expected to be affected by sequencing depth. Sampling was limited to blood, and TCR repertoires in tissue likely differ from TCR repertoires in blood. Because the study included a small number of donors, the genetic and exposure-history diversity represented was limited. Rarefaction of sorted-subset datasets indicated incomplete sequencing despite the large sequencing depth. Naive subsets generally had larger estimated clonotype richness than memory subsets.

Donors were healthy HIV-negative adults with no recently reported acute infections or vaccinations. Every donor was a Caucasian adult living in Nashville, Tennessee, USA. CD4+ T cells were enriched through magnetic negative selection, after which naive cells were positively selected on CD45RA and the remaining negative fraction served as the memory subset. Blood was obtained by leukapheresis, after which PBMCs were separated by Ficoll-Histopaque density gradient centrifugation and cryopreserved in liquid nitrogen vapor phase. Purity and quantity of every magnetically sorted T cell population were checked by analytical flow cytometry. From each sorted fraction, genomic DNA was isolated and quantified by UV absorbance on a Nanodrop 2000c. TCR CDR3 regions were amplified from genomic DNA by multiplex PCR using the deep immunoSEQ assay. Extracted genomic DNA from each cell subset was distributed evenly across all wells of several immunoSEQ 96-well plates, and each plate was treated as a replicate. For sorted subsets, each replicate PCR was loaded with approximately 190 ng genomic DNA, equivalent to about 33,000 T cell genomes. Purified libraries were quantified with a Qubit 3.0 fluorometer, sized on a Bioanalyzer 2100, and re-quantified with the KAPA Library Quantification kit. Every immunoSEQ 96-well plate was sequenced on a separate single-read 150-cycle Illumina NextSeq 550 flow cell. Concerning the study's data processing: Because the immunoSEQ output included only junctional sequences and no quality scores, the filtering could not be the same as the filtering used for full-length reads. Sequences were annotated with PyIR, a Python wrapper for IgBLAST v1.9, using IMGT germline references to assign V/J genes and CDR3. Reads were removed for weak V/J assignments (E-value above 1e-6), missing CDR3, stop codons, out-of-frame junctions, or ambiguous translated residues. V3J clonotypes were defined as sequences sharing an identical inferred V gene, J gene, and CDR3 amino acid sequence. To compute the percentage overlap between repertoires, the number of shared unique clonotypes was divided by the size of the smaller repertoire. RTK rarefaction, the Chao1 estimator, and Recon v2.1 estimates of unobserved clonotypes were used to assess repertoire richness. Generation probabilities were computed with OLGA for all TCRbeta clonotypes obtained by the gDNA method from several donors. As stored in TCRdb, this immuneACCESS dataset retains in-frame rearrangements with V and J assigned. A fraction of the clones does not appear; measured against another copy, unresolved V genes explain less than half of the discrepancy, and the remainder lacks a known reason. V, J and clone size derive from that table, while D and trimming were established from the DNA sequence. The sample table contains approximately 2,000,000 clones; only one count was recorded for 80% to 95% of them. 0.37% of the sample goes to the ten largest clones.

As concerns this clone: Its antigen is still unknown. No base qualities exist here, and no much larger clone lies one base off it.

Including the terminal cysteine and phenylalanine, the CDR3 comprises 13 residues. Just CDR3 DNA is preserved here, 39 bases in frame from base 1. V is shortened by 4 bases, J by 3 bases, and the region joining them spans 9 bases. The germline V gene (reference sequence) specifies SEHNR as CDR1 and FQNEAQ as CDR2. Here the chain combines TRBV7-9 and TRBJ1-1, with the D gene not clear enough to name. Sample: naive CD4+ T cells from PBMCs. This sample's cell subset or site label indicates: CD45RA+ positively selected. This receptor was identified in a man between 18 and 29 years old in good health. Some clones in this sample may be carry-over from other donors' samples. The CDR3: CASSYIGDTEAFF. The DNA sequence follows: TGTGCCAGCAGCTATATCGGGGACACTGAAGCTTTCTTT.